The source of this T cell receptor beta chain is a study of CD8+ T cells in alopecia areata. Study-level background: Scoring of treated patients' severity used the percentage of affected scalp area.

This clone occurred a few times. The same CDR3 also results from other DNA sequences found in this sample. Indicated treatment: oral pan-JAK inhibitor, 5-10 mg twice daily. In alopecia areata patients, both lesional scalp punch biopsies and peripheral blood were collected. CDR3 size: 14 residues. V shed 0 bases and J shed 1 base, with 4 bases lying between them. Germline CDR1 reads SGHRS; CDR2 reads YFSETQ. Following RNA extraction, reverse transcription yielded cDNA that acted as the sequencing template. Sequenced by immunoSEQ multiplex PCR; TCRdb stores in-frame clones only, minus some. In the table there are about 290,000 clones, 58% of which are singletons.

The receptor's source is a human donor with alopecia areata. Sequenced material: CD4+ T cells sorted from blood, taken at week 24, from a patient treated with tofacitinib. V gene TRBV5-1 combines with J gene TRBJ2-2; D unclear. CDR3 nucleotide sequence: TGCGCCAGCAGCTTGGTGGGGAACACCGGGGAGCTGTTTTTT. Encoded protein: CASSLVGNTGELFF.